The rows below give T cell receptor beta chains drawn from one sample of a study of glioma-infiltrating T cells. MiXCR, run by TCRdb on the multiplex PCR reads, gives a single entry per CDR3 protein. Of tens of thousands of distinct CDR3 sequences in the sample, about 23% were seen once. Sequencing input: glioma tissue, nonneoplastic brain tissue, or PBMCs (not recorded which). The receptor source for this set is a human donor with low-grade glioma or glioblastoma, undergoing nonglioma brain surgery, or in good health (not recorded which). CDR3s include the opening cysteine and the closing phenylalanine or tryptophan. A D gene is named only where the DNA matches it firmly. Part of the rows lack a size; the others show once, few, many or a class for expanded clones.

V gene,J gene,D gene,clone size,CDR3 protein,CDR3 DNA
TRBV10-2,TRBJ2-5,TRBD2,many,CASHGLAHQETQYF,TGCGCCAGCCACGGACTAGCGCACCAAGAGACCCAGTACTTC
TRBV5-4,TRBJ1-1,NA,many,CASSLPGEGLNTEAFF,TGTGCCAGCAGCTTACCAGGGGAAGGCCTGAACACTGAAGCTTTCTTT
TRBV6-5,TRBJ1-1,NA,NA,CVSSHSQARGNTEAFF,TGTGTCAGCAGTCACTCCCAGGCTCGGGGGAACACTGAAGCTTTCTTT
TRBV6-1,TRBJ2-7,NA,many,CASSTNLGVYEQYF,TGTGCCAGCAGCACTAACTTAGGGGTCTACGAGCAGTACTTC
TRBV2,TRBJ1-4,NA,many,CASRVQGTEKLFF,TGTGCCAGCAGGGTACAGGGTACTGAAAAACTGTTTTTT
TRBV6-2/TRBV6-3,TRBJ1-5,NA,once,CVSSPMGLTNQPQHF,TGTGTTAGCAGTCCCATGGGACTCACCAATCAGCCCCAGCATTTT
TRBV4-1,TRBJ2-3,NA,NA,CASSHPQGGSDTQYF,TGCGCCAGCAGCCACCCCCAGGGGGGTTCGGATACGCAGTATTTT
TRBV7-6,TRBJ1-6,NA,few,CASSLGSSATFNSPLHF,TGTGCCAGCAGCTTAGGGTCCTCCGCGACCTTTAATTCACCCCTCCACTTT
TRBV18,TRBJ2-7,TRBD2,NA,CASSDTSGGPYEQYF,TGTGCCAGCTCGGATACTAGCGGGGGGCCCTACGAGCAGTACTTC
TRBV4-1,TRBJ1-5,NA,many,CASSPKGQFSNQPQHF,TGCGCCAGCAGCCCGAAAGGGCAGTTTAGCAATCAGCCCCAGCATTTT
TRBV15,TRBJ1-1,NA,NA,CATSREGGTQNTEAFF,TGTGCCACCAGCAGAGAGGGAGGGACGCAGAACACTGAAGCTTTCTTT